This record looks at one T cell receptor beta chain sequence and its context. V dropped 7 bases and J dropped 1 base, with 16 bases sitting between them. Germline V gene lookup returns CDR1 MNHEY and CDR2 SMNVEV (reference sequence). The CDR3 is 15 amino acids. The sample originates from a study of blood T cell repertoires in COVID-19. This table comes from immunoSEQ multiplex PCR, and its TCRdb copy is limited to in-frame clones, with some not included. This table holds around 97,000 clones, roughly 86% found once. Sequencing used peripheral blood. This receptor was identified in a human donor in a cohort sampled during active COVID-19. V gene TRBV27 combines with J gene TRBJ1-1; D remains ambiguous. CDR3 in amino acids: CASTSFIRGNTEAFF. As DNA, the CDR3 is TGTGCCAGCACCAGTTTCATTCGGGGGAACACTGAAGCTTTCTTT.